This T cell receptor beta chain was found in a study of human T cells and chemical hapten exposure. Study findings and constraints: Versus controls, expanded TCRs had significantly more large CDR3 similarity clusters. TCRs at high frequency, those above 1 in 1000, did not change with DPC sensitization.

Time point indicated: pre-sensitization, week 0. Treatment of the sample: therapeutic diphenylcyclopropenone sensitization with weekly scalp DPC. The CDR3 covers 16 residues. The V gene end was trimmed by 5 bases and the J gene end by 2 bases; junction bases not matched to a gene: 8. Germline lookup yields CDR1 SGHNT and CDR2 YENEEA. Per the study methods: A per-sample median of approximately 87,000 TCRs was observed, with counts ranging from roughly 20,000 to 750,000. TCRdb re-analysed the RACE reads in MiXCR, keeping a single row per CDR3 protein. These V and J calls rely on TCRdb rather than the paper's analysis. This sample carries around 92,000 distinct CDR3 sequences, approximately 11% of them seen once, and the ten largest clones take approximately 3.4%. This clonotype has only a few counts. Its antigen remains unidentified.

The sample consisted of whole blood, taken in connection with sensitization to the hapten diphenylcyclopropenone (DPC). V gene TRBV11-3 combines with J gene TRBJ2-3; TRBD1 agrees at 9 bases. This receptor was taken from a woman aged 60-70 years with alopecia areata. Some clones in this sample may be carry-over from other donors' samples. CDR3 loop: CASSVGQGGFTDTQYF. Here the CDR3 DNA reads TGTGCCAGCAGCGTGGGACAGGGTGGATTCACAGATACGCAGTATTTT.